This TCR beta chain originates from a study of response to subunit inactivated influenza vaccine. The V gene lost 1 base and the J gene lost 6 bases, with 10 bases spanning the gap. The CDR3 contains 13 residues. Germline V CDR1 and CDR2: SGHRS, YFSETQ. TCRdb analysed the RT-PCR reads with MiXCR anew, one entry per CDR3 protein. The top ten hold around 10% of the sample, which has roughly 700,000 distinct CDR3 sequences, 15% to 19% seen once. The receptor's source is a man over 45 who received an inactivated influenza vaccine. V usage is TRBV5-1 and J usage is TRBJ1-1; D perhaps matches TRBD1 (5 bases). The starting material was PBMCs from blood, obtained less than 13 days after vaccination. The CDR3 here is CASSLNVGAEAFF. The CDR3 coding sequence is TGCGCCAGCAGCTTGAACGTGGGGGCTGAAGCTTTCTTT.